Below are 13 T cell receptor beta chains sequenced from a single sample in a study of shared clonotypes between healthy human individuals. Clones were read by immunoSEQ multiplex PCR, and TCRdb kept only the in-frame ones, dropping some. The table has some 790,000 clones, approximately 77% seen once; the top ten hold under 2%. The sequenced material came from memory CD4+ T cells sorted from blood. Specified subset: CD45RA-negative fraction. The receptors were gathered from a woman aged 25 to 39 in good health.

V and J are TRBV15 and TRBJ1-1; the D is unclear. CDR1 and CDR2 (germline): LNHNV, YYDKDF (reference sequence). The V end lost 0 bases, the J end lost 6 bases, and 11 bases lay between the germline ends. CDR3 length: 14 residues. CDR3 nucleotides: TGTGCCACCAGCAGAGATTTTGGGGAGTCTGAAGCTTTCTTT. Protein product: CATSRDFGESEAFF.

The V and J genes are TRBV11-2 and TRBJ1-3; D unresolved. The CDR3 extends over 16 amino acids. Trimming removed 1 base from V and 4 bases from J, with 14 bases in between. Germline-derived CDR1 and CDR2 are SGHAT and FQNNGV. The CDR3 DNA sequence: TGTGCCAGCAGCTTAGTGGACCGCCCGGGGGGAAACACCATATATTTT. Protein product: CASSLVDRPGGNTIYF.

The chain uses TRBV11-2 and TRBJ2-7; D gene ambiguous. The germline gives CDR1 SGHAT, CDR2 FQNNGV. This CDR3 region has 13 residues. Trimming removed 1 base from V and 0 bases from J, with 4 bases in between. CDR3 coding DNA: TGTGCCAGCAGCTTAGGCGGCTCCTACGAGCAGTACTTC. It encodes CASSLGGSYEQYF. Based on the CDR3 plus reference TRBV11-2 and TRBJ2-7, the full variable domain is EAGVAQSPRYKIIEKRQSVAFWCNPISGHATLYWYQQILGQGPKLLIQFQNNGVVDDSQLPKDRFSAERLKGVDSTLKIQPAKLEDSAVYLCASSLGGSYEQYFGPGTRLTVT.

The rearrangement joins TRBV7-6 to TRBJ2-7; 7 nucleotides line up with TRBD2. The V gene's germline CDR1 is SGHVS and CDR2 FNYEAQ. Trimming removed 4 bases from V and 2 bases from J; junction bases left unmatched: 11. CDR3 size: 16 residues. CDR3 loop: CASSSQATSETYEQYF. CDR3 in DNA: TGTGCCAGCAGCTCCCAAGCCACTAGCGAAACCTACGAGCAGTACTTC.

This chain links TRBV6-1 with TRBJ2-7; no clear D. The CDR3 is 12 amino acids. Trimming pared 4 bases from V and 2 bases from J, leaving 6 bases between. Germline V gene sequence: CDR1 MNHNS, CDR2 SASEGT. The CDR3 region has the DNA TGTGCCAGCAGTGTAGGAGCCTACGAGCAGTACTTC. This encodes CASSVGAYEQYF.

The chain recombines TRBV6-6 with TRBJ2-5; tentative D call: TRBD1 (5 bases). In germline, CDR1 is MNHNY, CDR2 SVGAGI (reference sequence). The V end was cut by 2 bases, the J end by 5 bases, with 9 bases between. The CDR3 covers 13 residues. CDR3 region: CASSYGPGETQYF. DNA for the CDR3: TGTGCCAGCAGTTACGGGCCAGGGGAGACCCAGTACTTC.

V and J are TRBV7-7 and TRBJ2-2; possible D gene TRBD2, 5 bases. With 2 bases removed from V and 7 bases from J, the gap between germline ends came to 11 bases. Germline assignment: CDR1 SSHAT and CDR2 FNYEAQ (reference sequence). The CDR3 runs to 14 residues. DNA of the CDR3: TGTGCCAGCAGCTTAAGTTCAGCGGACGGGGAGCTGTTTTTT. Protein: CASSLSSADGELFF.

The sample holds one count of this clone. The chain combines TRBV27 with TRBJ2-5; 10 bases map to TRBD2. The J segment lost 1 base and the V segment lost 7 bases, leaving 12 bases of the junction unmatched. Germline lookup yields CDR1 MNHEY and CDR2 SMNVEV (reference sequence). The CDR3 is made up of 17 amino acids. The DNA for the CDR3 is TGTGCCAGCAAAAGGGGGACTAGCGTGGGTCTCCAAGAGACCCAGTACTTC. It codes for CASKRGTSVGLQETQYF.

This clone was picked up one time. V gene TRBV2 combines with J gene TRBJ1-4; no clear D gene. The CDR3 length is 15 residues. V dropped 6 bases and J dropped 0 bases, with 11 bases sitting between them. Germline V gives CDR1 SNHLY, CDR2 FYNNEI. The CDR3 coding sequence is TGTGCCAGCAGCCTCCTGGAGACAACTAATGAAAAACTGTTTTTT. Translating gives CASSLLETTNEKLFF.

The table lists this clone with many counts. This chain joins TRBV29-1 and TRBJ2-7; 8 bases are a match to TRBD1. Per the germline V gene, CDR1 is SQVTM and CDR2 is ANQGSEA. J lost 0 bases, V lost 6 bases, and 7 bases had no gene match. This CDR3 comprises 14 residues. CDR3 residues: CSVVRDRGSYEQYF. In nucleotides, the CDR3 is TGCAGCGTGGTCCGTGACAGGGGCTCCTACGAGCAGTACTTC.

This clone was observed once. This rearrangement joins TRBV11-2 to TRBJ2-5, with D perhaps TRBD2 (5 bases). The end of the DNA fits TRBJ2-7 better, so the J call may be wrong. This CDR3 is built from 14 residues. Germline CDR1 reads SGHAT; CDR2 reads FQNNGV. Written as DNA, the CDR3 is TGTGCCAGCAGCCCAACGTCGGGGATATACGAGCAGTACTTC. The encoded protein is CASSPTSGIYEQYF.

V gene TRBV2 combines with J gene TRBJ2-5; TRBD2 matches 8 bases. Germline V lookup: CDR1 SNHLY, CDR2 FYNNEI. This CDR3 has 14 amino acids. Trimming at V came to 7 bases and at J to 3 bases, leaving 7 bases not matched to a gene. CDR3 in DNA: TGTGCCAGCACTAGAGGGCGGGGGGAAGAGACCCAGTACTTC. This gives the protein CASTRGRGEETQYF.

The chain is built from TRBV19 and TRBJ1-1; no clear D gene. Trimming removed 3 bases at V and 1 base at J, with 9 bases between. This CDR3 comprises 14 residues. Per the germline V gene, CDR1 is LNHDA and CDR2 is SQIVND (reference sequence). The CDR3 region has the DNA TGTGCCAGTAGTATCTGGGTATCGAACACTGAAGCTTTCTTT. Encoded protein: CASSIWVSNTEAFF.